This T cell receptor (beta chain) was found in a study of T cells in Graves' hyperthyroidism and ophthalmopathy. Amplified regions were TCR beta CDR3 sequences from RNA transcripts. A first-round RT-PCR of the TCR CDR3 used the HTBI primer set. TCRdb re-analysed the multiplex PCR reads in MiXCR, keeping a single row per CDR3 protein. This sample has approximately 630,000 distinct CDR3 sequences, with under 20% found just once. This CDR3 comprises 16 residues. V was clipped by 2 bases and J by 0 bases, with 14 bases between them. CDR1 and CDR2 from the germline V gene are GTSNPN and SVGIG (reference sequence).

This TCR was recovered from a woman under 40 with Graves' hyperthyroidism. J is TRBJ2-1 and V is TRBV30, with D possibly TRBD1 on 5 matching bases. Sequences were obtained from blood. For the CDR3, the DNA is TGTGCCTGGAGTAGCGCGGACACTATCTCCTACAATGAGCAGTTCTTC. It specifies CAWSSADTISYNEQFF.